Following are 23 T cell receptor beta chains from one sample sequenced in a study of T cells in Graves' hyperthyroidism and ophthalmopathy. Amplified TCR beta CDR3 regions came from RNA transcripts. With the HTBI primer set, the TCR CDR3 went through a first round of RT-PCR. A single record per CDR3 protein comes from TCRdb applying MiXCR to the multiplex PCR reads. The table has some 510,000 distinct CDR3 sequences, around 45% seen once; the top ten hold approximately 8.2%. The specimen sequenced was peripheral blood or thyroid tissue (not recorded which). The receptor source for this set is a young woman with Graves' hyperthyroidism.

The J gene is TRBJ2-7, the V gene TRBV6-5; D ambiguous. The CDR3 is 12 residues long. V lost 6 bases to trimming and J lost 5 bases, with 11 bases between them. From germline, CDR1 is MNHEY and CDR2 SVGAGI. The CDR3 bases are TGTGCCAGCAGCCCACTTTCGGACGAGCAGTACTTC. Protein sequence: CASSPLSDEQYF.

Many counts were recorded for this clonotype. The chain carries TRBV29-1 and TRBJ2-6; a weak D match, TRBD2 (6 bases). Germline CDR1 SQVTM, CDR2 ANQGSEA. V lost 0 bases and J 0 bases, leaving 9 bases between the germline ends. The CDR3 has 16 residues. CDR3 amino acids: CSVEDHGGSGANVLTF. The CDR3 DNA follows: TGCAGCGTTGAAGATCACGGGGGCTCTGGGGCCAACGTCCTGACTTTC.

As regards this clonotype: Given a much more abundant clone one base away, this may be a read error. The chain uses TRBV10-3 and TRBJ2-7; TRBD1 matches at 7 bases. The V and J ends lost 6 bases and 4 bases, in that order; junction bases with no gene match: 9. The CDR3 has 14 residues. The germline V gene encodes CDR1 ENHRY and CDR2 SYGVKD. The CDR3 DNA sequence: TGTGCCATCAGCCTATCCGGGACAGTATACGAGCAGTACTTC. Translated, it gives CAISLSGTVYEQYF.

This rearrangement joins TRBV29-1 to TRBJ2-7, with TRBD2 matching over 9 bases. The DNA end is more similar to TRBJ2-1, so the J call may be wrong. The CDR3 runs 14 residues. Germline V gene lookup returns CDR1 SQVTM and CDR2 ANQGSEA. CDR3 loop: CSVMTSGPYNEQFF. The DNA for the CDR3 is TGCAGCGTAATGACTAGCGGTCCCTACAATGAGCAGTTCTTC.

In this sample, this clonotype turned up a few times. CDR3 loop: CASSFGFYNSPLHF. The CDR3 nucleotides read TGTGCCAGTAGTTTCGGATTCTATAATTCACCCCTCCACTTT. The gene calls are TRBV19 and TRBJ1-6; no reliable D call. This CDR3 has 14 amino acids. Germline CDR1 reads LNHDA; CDR2 reads SQIVND (reference sequence). Trimming left V 5 bases short and J 3 bases short, with 8 bases between.

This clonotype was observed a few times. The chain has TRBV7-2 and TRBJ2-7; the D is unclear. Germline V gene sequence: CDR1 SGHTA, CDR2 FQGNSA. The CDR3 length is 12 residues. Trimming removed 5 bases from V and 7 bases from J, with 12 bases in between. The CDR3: CASSLIGNEQYF. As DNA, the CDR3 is TGTGCCAGCAGCCTGATAGGGAATGAGCAGTACTTC.

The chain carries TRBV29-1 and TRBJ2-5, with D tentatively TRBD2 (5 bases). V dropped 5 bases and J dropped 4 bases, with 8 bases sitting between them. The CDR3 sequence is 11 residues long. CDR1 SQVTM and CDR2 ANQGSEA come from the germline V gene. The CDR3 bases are TGCAGCGTTTTTGCGGGAGAGACCCAGTACTTC. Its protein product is CSVFAGETQYF.

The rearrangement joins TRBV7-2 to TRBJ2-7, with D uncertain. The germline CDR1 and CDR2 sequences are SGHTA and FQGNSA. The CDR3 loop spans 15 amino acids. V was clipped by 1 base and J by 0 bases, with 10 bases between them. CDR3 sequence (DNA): TGTGCCAGCAGCTTAGGGCCATTAAGCTCCTACGAGCAGTACTTC. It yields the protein CASSLGPLSSYEQYF.

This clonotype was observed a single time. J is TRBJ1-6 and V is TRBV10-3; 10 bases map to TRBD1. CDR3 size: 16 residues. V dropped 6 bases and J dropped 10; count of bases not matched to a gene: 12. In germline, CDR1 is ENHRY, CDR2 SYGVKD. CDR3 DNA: TGTGCCATCAGAGAACGGACAGGGGGAAGGAACTCACCCCTCCACTTT. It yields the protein CAIRERTGGRNSPLHF.

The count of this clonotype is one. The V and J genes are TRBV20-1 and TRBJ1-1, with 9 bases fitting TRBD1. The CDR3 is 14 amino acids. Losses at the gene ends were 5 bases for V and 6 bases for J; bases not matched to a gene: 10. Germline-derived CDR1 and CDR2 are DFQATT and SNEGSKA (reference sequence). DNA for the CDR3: TGCAGTGCTCCCCGAGACAGGGGGTCTGCTGAAGCTTTCTTT. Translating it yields CSAPRDRGSAEAFF.

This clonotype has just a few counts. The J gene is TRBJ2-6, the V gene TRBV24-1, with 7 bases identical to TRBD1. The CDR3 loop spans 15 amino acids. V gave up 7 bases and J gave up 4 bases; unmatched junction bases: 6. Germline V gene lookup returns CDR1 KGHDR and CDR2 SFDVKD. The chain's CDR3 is CATSDPGGGANVLTF. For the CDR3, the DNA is TGTGCCACCAGCGACCCAGGGGGAGGGGCCAACGTCCTGACTTTC.

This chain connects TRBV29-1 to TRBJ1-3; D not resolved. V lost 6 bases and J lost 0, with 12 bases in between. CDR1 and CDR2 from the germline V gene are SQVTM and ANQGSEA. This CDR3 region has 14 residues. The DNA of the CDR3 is TGCAGCGTGAAGGCTGCCCGCTCTGGAAACACCATATATTTT. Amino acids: CSVKAARSGNTIYF.

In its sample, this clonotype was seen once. CDR3 protein: CATSGVPSGANVLTF. CDR3 DNA sequence: TGTGCCACCAGCGGGGTGCCCTCTGGGGCCAACGTCCTGACTTTC. V is TRBV15 and J is TRBJ2-6; D unclear. Per the germline V gene, CDR1 is LNHNV and CDR2 is YYDKDF (reference sequence). V lost 5 bases and J lost 0, with 8 bases in between. The CDR3 is 15 residues long.

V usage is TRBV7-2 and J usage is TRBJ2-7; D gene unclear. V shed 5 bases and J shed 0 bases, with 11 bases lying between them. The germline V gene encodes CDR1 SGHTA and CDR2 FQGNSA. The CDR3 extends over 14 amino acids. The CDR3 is CASSHHQSSYEQYF. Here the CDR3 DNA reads TGTGCCAGCAGCCACCACCAGAGCTCCTACGAGCAGTACTTC.

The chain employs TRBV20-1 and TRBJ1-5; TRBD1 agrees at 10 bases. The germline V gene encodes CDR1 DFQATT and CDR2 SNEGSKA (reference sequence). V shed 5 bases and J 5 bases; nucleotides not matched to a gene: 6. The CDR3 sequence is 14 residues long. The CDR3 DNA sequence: TGCAGTGCTCCCGGGACAGGGGACCATCAGCCCCAGCATTTT. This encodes CSAPGTGDHQPQHF.

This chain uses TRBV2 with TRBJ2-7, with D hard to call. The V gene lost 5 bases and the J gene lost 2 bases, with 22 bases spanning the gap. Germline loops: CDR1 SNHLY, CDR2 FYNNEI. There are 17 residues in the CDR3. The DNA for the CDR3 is TGTGCCAGCAGTCCACACAGACTGGTGAATCCTACCTACGAGCAGTACTTC. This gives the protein CASSPHRLVNPTYEQYF. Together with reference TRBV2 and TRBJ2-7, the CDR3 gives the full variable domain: EPEVTQTPSHQVTQMGQEVILRCVPISNHLYFYWYRQILGQKVEFLVSFYNNEISEKSEIFDDQFSVERPDGSNFTLKIRSTKLEDSAMYFCASSPHRLVNPTYEQYFGPGTRLTVT.

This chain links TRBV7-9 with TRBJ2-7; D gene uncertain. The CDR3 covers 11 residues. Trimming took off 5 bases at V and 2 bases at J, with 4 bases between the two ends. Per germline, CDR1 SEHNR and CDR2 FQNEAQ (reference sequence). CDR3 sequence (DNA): TGTGCCAGCAGCAATGCCTACGAGCAGTACTTC. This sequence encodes CASSNAYEQYF.

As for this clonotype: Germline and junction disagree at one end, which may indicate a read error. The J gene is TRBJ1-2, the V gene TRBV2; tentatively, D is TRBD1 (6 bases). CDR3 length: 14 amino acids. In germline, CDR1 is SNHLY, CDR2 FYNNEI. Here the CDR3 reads CAGSDGDTGGGYTF. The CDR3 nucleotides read TGTGCCGGCAGTGATGGGGACACCGGAGGGGGCTACACCTTC. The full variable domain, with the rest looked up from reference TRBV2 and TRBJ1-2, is EPEVTQTPSHQVTQMGQEVILRCVPISNHLYFYWYRQILGQKVEFLVSFYNNEISEKSEIFDDQFSVERPDGSNFTLKIRSTKLEDSAMYFCAGSDGDTGGGYTFGSGTRLTVV.

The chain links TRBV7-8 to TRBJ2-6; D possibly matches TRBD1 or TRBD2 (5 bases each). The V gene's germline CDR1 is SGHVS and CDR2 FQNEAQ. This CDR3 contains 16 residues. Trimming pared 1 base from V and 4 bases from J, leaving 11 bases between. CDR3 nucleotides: TGTGCCAGCAGCTTAGTTTCGGGGCTGGGGGCCAACGTCCTGACTTTC. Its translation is CASSLVSGLGANVLTF. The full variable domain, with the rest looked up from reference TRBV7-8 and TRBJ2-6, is GAGVSQSPRYKVAKRGQDVALRCDPISGHVSLFWYQQALGQGPEFLTYFQNEAQLDKSGLPSDRFFAERPEGSVSTLKIQRTQQEDSAVYLCASSLVSGLGANVLTFGAGSRLTVL.

The CDR3 spells CATSRGEQGGYTF. As DNA, the CDR3 is TGTGCCACCAGCAGAGGTGAACAGGGAGGCTACACCTTC. J is TRBJ1-2 and V is TRBV15; D perhaps matches TRBD1 (6 bases). Per the germline V gene, CDR1 is LNHNV and CDR2 is YYDKDF (reference sequence). V lost 1 base, J lost 8 bases, and 11 bases lay in between. The CDR3 loop spans 13 amino acids.

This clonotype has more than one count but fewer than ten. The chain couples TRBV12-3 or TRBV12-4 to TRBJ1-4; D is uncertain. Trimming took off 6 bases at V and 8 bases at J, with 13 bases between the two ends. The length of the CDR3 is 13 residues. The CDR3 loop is CASRFHGVEKLFF. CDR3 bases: TGTGCCAGCAGGTTTCATGGCGTGGAAAAACTGTTTTTT.

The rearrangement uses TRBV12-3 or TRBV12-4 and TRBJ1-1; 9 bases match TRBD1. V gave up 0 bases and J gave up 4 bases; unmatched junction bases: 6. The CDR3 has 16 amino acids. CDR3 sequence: CASSLAWTGAGTEAFF. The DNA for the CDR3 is TGTGCCAGCAGTTTAGCTTGGACAGGGGCGGGCACTGAAGCTTTCTTT.

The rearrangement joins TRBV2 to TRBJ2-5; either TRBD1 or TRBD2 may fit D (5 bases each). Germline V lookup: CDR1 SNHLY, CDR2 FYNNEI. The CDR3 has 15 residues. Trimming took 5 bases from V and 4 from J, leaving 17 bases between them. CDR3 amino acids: CASSTRGTPGETQYF. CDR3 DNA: TGTGCCAGCAGTACCCGGGGCACGCCAGGAGAGACCCAGTACTTC.